This T cell receptor beta chain was documented in a study of T cell changes during pregnancy in multiple sclerosis. Germline values: CDR1 SGDLS, CDR2 YYNGEE. The CDR3 length is 12 residues. The V and J ends lost 0 bases and 6 bases respectively, with 5 bases between them. Using immunoSEQ multiplex PCR, the repertoire was profiled, and TCRdb retains in-frame clones only, with some absent. The profile covers 40,000 to 45,000 clones, with around 92% appearing a single time and roughly 0.55% taken by the ten largest. Sequences were derived from CD4+ T cells from peripheral blood mononuclear cells, sampled in the third trimester of pregnancy. The rearrangement links TRBV9 to TRBJ2-3; no clear D. This sequence originates from a female donor with multiple sclerosis, enrolled in a pregnancy study. CDR3 amino acids: CASSVAGDTQYF. CDR3 sequence (DNA): TGTGCCAGCAGCGTAGCGGGTGATACGCAGTATTTT.